This TCR beta chain was sequenced for a study of blood T cell repertoires in COVID-19 (dated by TCRdb to about 2020). For the wider study: Collaborator samples came from the United States, Italy and Spain and covered acute and convalescent phases of COVID-19. The material from the prospective study consisted of cDNA or gDNA derived from T cells, B-cell-depleted T cells, or PBMCs. Subjects who had been exposed to COVID-19, were actively infected with it, or had recovered from it provided the deeply sampled blood TCRbeta repertoires that made up the dataset. The repertoires were released in a freely available public database meant as a resource for research on the immune response to SARS-CoV-2. The samples were drawn from two sources: the first 160 participants of the ongoing ImmuneRACE study, and 950 to 1,500 subjects contributed by 6 global collaborators. Sample metadata almost always included a de-identified subject ID, COVID-19 status, age in years and sex. HLA class I and class II types, where available, came from metadata supplied by the sample provider rather than from assay-based typing.

The immunoSEQ Assay, a bias-controlled multiplex PCR, was used to amplify TCRbeta CDR3 regions from genomic DNA. The paper's processing steps were these. The number of nucleated cells in each sample was estimated from the amplification of reference gene primers within the assay. To quantify the absolute abundance of each unique TCRbeta CDR3 rearrangement, sequence reads were collapsed and filtered. For each sample, productive Simpson clonality was calculated as the square root of Simpson's diversity index across productive rearrangements. The table comes from immuneACCESS by way of TCRdb, which keeps in-frame sequences with V and J called. Part of the clones is missing from these tables; in studies checked, under half for an unresolved V gene and the rest for unknown reasons. The DNA gave D and trimming, while V, J and clone size come from that table. The sample table holds 350,000 to 400,000 clones, of which 85% to 90% were seen once. The top ten clones comprise about 0.89% of the sample.

Participants in the prospective study were aged roughly 18 to 89 years, lived in 20 to 25 United States geographic areas, and enrolled through a virtual design. In the prospective study, participants were assigned to cohorts based on the clinical history participants reported in a screening survey and a study questionnaire. Each participant in the prospective study had whole blood, serum and a nasopharyngeal or oropharyngeal swab collected by mobile phlebotomists. Over a roughly 2-month period, participants in the prospective study had the option of providing additional blood draws and questionnaires. Before DNA extraction, prospective study blood samples were shipped either frozen or at room temperature. Overall study outcomes, separate from this receptor: The quantity of clinical and demographic metadata differed by source and by participant and was supplied without curation.

The CDR3 holds 16 amino acids from the cysteine to the phenylalanine. The only DNA kept is the CDR3, 48 bases in frame from the first base. Taken from the germline V gene (reference sequence), the CDR1 and CDR2 loops are SGHNT and YYREEE. The trim is 2 bases for V and 9 bases for J, with a gap of 22 bases between the germline ends. In the case of this clone: There is no known antigen for this receptor. Base qualities are not recorded, but no much larger clone differs from it by a single base.

Recombination joined TRBV5-4 with TRBJ2-3; the D segment could be TRBD1, given 6 matching bases. The clonotype comes from a woman younger than 45 with acute COVID-19. Sequencing was performed on PBMCs or T cells enriched from blood (not recorded which). Read as DNA, the sequence is TGTGCCAGCAGCTTAGACCGGGACACGCCCGGTGACACGCAGTATTTT. It specifies CASSLDRDTPGDTQYF.